This TCR beta chain was profiled in a study of shared clonotypes between healthy human individuals. The repertoire was sequenced with immunoSEQ multiplex PCR; TCRdb's copy has only in-frame clones and lacks some. The sample contains about 1,500,000 clones, roughly 97% of which appear only once. From CD4+ cells came CD45RA+ naive and CD45RA-negative memory subsets. Germline-derived CDR1 and CDR2 are SQVTM and ANQGSEA. This CDR3 is built from 12 residues. The V end lost 4 bases, the J end lost 3 bases, and 9 bases lay between the germline ends. This chain joins TRBV29-1 and TRBJ2-5; no reliable D call. The TCR originated in a man aged 30-40 years in good health. Sequencing used naive CD4+ T cells sorted from blood. The subset: CD45RA+ positively selected. CDR3: CSVATGEETQYF. The CDR3 nucleotides read TGCAGCGTTGCCACCGGAGAAGAGACCCAGTACTTC.